This T cell receptor (beta chain) was captured in a study of cytomegalovirus exposure and HLA in healthy donors. Amplification used 60 Vbeta primers and 13 Jbeta primers. Only in-frame clones appear in the TCRdb table, and some are missing; sequencing was by immunoSEQ multiplex PCR. The data hold under 200,000 clones, with roughly four fifths observed a single time. Germline CDR1 reads SEHNR; CDR2 reads FQNEAQ (reference sequence). The CDR3 is 12 amino acids. The study, taken as a whole, reports: Cytomegalovirus status was reportedly diagnosed by the classifier with high sensitivity and specificity. Rare TCR sequences dominated, though some public TCRs recurred in many donors.

Details on this clone: Its antigen is undetermined. The junction departs from germline at one end; a sequencing error may be responsible.

The TCR sequence derives from a woman aged 40 to 50 in good health and CMV-seronegative. This sequence joins TRBV7-9 and TRBJ1-2, with TRBD1 matching 7 bases. The specimen was PBMCs. The CDR3 sequence: CSSSPTGHGYTF. The CDR3 DNA reads TGTTCCAGCAGCCCGACAGGGCATGGCTACACCTTC.